The 7 T cell receptor beta chains given below trace back to one sample, sequenced in a study of read filtering for tumor transcriptome and immune sequencing (dated by TCRdb to about 2020). The sample was run on an Illumina HiSeq 4000. Starting from 400 ng RNA, TCR libraries were constructed with the Immunoverse kit using molecular barcoded adaptors that cover the alpha/delta and beta/gamma chains. TCRdb ran its own pipeline on the public reads, namely fastp trimming at Q25 and MiXCR clone calling, and kept in-frame beta chains. Rows are combined by CDR3 protein, so each entry shows the most common genes and DNA. In this sample the table shows more than 100,000 distinct CDR3 sequences, 10% to 15% of which occur a single time. The ten largest clones take up around 10% of the sample. The sequenced sample was a population of CD138-negative cells sorted from bone marrow. This specimen's cell subset or site label, interpreted: bone marrow mononuclear cells depleted of CD138+ plasma/myeloma cells by negative magnetic selection. Source of these receptors: a donor at least 40 years old with multiple myeloma.

This clonotype was found many times. The V gene is TRBV5-1, the J gene TRBJ2-1; D call uncertain. The V gene lost 5 bases and the J gene lost 1 base, with 10 bases spanning the gap. This CDR3 region has 14 residues. Germline loops: CDR1 SGHRS, CDR2 YFSETQ. Here the CDR3 reads CASRLGVSYNEQFF. The DNA of the CDR3 is TGCGCCAGCAGGTTAGGAGTATCCTACAATGAGCAGTTCTTC.

The count of this clonotype is one. This could be a read error, since a much larger clone is one nucleotide away. The genes are TRBV10-3 and TRBJ2-1; TRBD2 is a possible D gene (5 bases). The CDR3 length is 14 residues. The V gene's germline CDR1 is ENHRY and CDR2 SYGVKD. The V end lost 10 bases, the J end lost 8 bases, and 21 bases lay between the germline ends. In nucleotides, the CDR3 is TGTGCCACCAGAAGCGGTGGAGCTGGTGATGAGCAGTTCTTC. It translates to CATRSGGAGDEQFF.

This clonotype has ten or more counts. CDR3 sequence reads: CSARGVAGGYNEQFF. In DNA form, the CDR3 reads TGCAGTGCTAGGGGAGTAGCGGGAGGCTACAATGAGCAGTTCTTC. The chain uses TRBV20-1 and TRBJ2-1; TRBD2 matches 10 bases. The CDR3 is 15 residues long. The V segment lost 3 bases and the J segment 3 bases; nucleotides outside the gene matches: 5. Germline CDR1 and CDR2: DFQATT and SNEGSKA (reference sequence).

As to this clonotype: The conserved phenylalanine or tryptophan normally closing the CDR3 is absent here, so this likely arose from a read error. V usage is TRBV7-9 and J usage is TRBJ1-6; 10 nucleotides match TRBD1. The V segment lost 4 bases and the J segment 7 bases; nucleotides outside the gene matches: 4. There are 15 residues in the CDR3. Looked up from germline, CDR1 is SEHNR and CDR2 is FQNEAQ (reference sequence). CDR3 in amino acids: CASSSRTGGNSPLHL. CDR3 DNA sequence: TGTGCCAGCAGCTCCCGGACAGGGGGAAATTCACCCCTCCACCTT.

There are many counts of this clonotype. In nucleotides, the CDR3 is TGCGCCAGCAGCTTGATGGATGAGCAGTTCTTC. Translation: CASSLMDEQFF. The chain recombines TRBV5-1 with TRBJ2-1; D gene uncertain. Trimming pared 1 base from V and 8 bases from J, leaving 4 bases between. Germline V gene data show CDR1 as SGHRS and CDR2 as YFSETQ. The CDR3 totals 11 residues. The full variable domain, in which reference TRBV5-1 and TRBJ2-1 provide the parts outside the CDR3, is KAGVTQTPRYLIKTRGQQVTLSCSPISGHRSVSWYQQTPGQGLQFLFEYFSETQRNKGNFPGRFSGRQFSNSRSEMNVSTLELGDSALYLCASSLMDEQFFGPGTRLTVL.

This clonotype came up many times. Relative to the germline gene, one junction end is altered; a read error may explain this. This chain uses TRBV5-1 with TRBJ1-1; the match to TRBD1 covers 7 bases. CDR1 and CDR2 (germline): SGHRS, YFSETQ. CDR3 length: 13 amino acids. The CDR3 region has the DNA TGTGCCAGCAGTTTCCAGGGGGGCACTGAAGCTTTCTTT. Amino acids: CASSFQGGTEAFF.

The rearrangement joins TRBV20-1 to TRBJ2-4; no clear D gene. The CDR3 runs to 13 residues. V was clipped by 5 bases and J by 0 bases, with 8 bases between them. Germline lookup yields CDR1 DFQATT and CDR2 SNEGSKA (reference sequence). The chain's CDR3 is CSACELAKNIQYF. Written as DNA, the CDR3 is TGCAGTGCTTGTGAGCTAGCCAAAAACATTCAGTACTTC.